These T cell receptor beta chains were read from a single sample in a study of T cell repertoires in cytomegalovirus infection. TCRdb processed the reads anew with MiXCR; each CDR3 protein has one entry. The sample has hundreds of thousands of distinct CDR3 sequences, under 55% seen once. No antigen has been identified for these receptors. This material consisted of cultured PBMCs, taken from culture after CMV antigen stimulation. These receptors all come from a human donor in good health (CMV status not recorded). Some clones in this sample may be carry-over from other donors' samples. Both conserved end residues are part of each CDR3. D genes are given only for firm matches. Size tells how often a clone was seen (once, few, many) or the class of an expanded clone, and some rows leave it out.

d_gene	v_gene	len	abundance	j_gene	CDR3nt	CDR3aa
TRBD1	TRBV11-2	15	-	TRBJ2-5	TGTGCCAGCAGCTTAGAGGGACAGAAACAAGAGACCCAGTACTTC	CASSLEGQKQETQYF
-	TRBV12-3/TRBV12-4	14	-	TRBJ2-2	TGTGCCAGCAGTTTCCTCAGGGTTACCGGGGAGCTGTTTTTT	CASSFLRVTGELFF
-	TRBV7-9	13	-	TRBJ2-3	TGTGCCAGCAGCCGAGAAAATGTCGAGGCGCAGTATTTT	CASSRENVEAQYF
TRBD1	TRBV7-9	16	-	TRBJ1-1	TGTGCCAGCACCCCTGGTGCCGCCAGGGGGCACACTGAAGCTTTCTTT	CASTPGAARGHTEAFF
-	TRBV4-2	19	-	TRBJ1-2	TGTGCCAGCAGCCAAGAGTTCGGGGCCAGGACTCAGGTGGACTATGGCTACACCTTC	CASSQEFGARTQVDYGYTF
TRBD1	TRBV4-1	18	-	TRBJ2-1	TGCGCCAGCAGCCACCGGACAGGACGATCGACTTCCTACAATGAGCAGTTCTTC	CASSHRTGRSTSYNEQFF
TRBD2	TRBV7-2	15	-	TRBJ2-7	TGTGCCAGCAGCCCTTCACTAGCGGGAGCCTACGAGCAGTACTTC	CASSPSLAGAYEQYF
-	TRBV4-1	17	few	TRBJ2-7	TGCGCCAGCAGCCAAGTGTTTTTTGACAGGAGAATCTACGAGCAGTACTTC	CASSQVFFDRRIYEQYF
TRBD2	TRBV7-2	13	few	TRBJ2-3	TGTGCCAGCAGCCCCCCGGGACTAGCGGGAAAGTATTTT	CASSPPGLAGKYF
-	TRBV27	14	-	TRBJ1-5	TGTGCCAGCAGCCAGAGGGTGGGCAATCAGCCCCAGCATTTT	CASSQRVGNQPQHF
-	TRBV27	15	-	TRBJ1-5	TGTGCCAGCAGTTTATCCAGGGATTTCGGTCAGCCCCAGCATTTT	CASSLSRDFGQPQHF
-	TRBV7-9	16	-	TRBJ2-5	TGTGCCAGCAGCTTAGCGGTCCATTTGTACCAAGAGACCCAGTACTTC	CASSLAVHLYQETQYF
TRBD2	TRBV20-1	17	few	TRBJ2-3	TGCAGTGCTCAGACTAGCGGGAGAAGGGGGGCCACAGATACGCAGTATTTT	CSAQTSGRRGATDTQYF
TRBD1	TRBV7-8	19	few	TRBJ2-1	TGTGCCAGCAGCTTTCCGACAGGGCTCCCCCTAAGCTCCTACAATGAGCAGTTCTTC	CASSFPTGLPLSSYNEQFF
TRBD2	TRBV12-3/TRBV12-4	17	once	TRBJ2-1	TGTGCCAGCAGTTTAGCGGGACTAGCGGTTGGCTACAATGAGCAGTTCTTC	CASSLAGLAVGYNEQFF
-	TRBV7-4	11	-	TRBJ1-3	TGTGCCGGTCGATCTGGAAACACCATATATTTT	CAGRSGNTIYF
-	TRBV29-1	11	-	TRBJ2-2	TGCTGTGGGCGGAACACCGGGGAGCTGTTTTTT	CCGRNTGELFF
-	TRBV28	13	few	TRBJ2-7	TGTGCCAGCAGCCAATTCAGGGTCCACGAGCAGTACTTC	CASSQFRVHEQYF
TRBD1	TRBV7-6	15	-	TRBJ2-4	TGTGCCAGCAGCCCCGGGACAGGGATAGGATACATTCAGTACTTC	CASSPGTGIGYIQYF
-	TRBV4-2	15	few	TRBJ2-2	TGTGCCAGCAGCCAAGATGAGGGAAGTACCGGGGAGCTGTTTTTT	CASSQDEGSTGELFF
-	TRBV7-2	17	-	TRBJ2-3	TGTGCCAGCAGCTTATTCGGCCCGGCAACTAGCACAGATACGCAGTATTTT	CASSLFGPATSTDTQYF
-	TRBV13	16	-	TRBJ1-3	TGTGCCAGCACCGGGGGAAGGGCTAGCTCTGGAAACACCATATATTTT	CASTGGRASSGNTIYF
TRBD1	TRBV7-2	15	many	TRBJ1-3	TGTGCCAGCAGCCCCGACAGGGGGCCTGGAAACACCATATATTTT	CASSPDRGPGNTIYF
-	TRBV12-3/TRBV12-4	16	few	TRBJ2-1	TGTGCCAGCAGTTTAGGGGGCCTAGCTGGCTACAATGAGCAGTTCTTC	CASSLGGLAGYNEQFF
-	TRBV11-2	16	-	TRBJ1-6	TGTGCCAGCACCAACAGGGAGGGGTCCTATAATTCACCCCTCCACTTT	CASTNREGSYNSPLHF
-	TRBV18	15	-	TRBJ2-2	TGTGCCAGCTCACCAGAAGGGGGTAACACCGGGGAGCTGTTTTTT	CASSPEGGNTGELFF
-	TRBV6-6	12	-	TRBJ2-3	TGTGCCAGCAGTCAGACAGTAGATACGCAGTATTTT	CASSQTVDTQYF
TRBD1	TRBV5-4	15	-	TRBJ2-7	TGTGCCAGCAGCTTTCGCGTAGGACAGGGTTACGAGCAGTACTTC	CASSFRVGQGYEQYF
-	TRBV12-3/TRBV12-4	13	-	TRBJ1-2	TGTGCCAGCAAGAAGGTGGGAAGCTATGGCTACACCTTC	CASKKVGSYGYTF
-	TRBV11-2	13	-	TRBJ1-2	TGTGCCAGCAGCCTGTCGTCCTCGGGTGGCTACACCTTC	CASSLSSSGGYTF
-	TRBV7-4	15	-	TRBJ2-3	TGTGCCAGCAGCTCAACCCGTAGTTACACAGATACGCAGTATTTT	CASSSTRSYTDTQYF
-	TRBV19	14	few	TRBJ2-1	TGTGCCAGTAGCCGAATAAGCGCAGACAATGAGCAGTTCTTC	CASSRISADNEQFF
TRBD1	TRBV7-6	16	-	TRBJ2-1	TGTGCCAGCAGCTCCCCGCCGGGACAGGGATACAATGAGCAGTTCTTC	CASSSPPGQGYNEQFF
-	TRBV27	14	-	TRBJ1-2	TGTGCCAGCGGGGAACGCGGGGGCGGCTATGGCTACACCTTC	CASGERGGGYGYTF
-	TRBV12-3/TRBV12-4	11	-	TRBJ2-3	TGTGCCAGCAGGAAGGGGTTCAGGCAGTATTTT	CASRKGFRQYF
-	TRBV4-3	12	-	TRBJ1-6	TGCGCCAGCAGCCAAGTCGGAGAACCCCTCCACTTT	CASSQVGEPLHF
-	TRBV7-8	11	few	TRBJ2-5	TGTGCCAGCAGCGCTTCCGGGTCCCCGTACTTC	CASSASGSPYF
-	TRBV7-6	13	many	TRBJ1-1	TGTGCCAGCAGCTTAGGCACGAACACTGAAGCTTTCTTT	CASSLGTNTEAFF
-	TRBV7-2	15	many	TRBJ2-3	TGTGCCAGCAGCTTTGGGGTCTGGGGCCCGGATACGCAGTATTTT	CASSFGVWGPDTQYF
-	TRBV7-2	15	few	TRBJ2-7	TGTGCCAGCAGCTTAGATCTAGCGATGGCCTACGAGCAGTACTTC	CASSLDLAMAYEQYF